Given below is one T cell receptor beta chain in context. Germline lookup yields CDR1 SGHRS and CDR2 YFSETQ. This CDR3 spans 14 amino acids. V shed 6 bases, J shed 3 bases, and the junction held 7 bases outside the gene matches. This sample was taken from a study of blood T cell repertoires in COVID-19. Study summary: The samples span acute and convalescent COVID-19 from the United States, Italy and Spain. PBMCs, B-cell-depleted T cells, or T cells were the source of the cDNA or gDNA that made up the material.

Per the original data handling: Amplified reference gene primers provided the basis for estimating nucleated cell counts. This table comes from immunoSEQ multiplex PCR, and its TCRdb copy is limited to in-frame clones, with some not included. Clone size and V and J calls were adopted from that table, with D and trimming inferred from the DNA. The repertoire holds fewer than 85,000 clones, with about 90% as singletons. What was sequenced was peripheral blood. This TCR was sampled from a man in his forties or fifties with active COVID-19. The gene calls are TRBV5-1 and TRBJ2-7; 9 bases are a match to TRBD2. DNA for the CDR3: TGCGCCAGCACCCCCCCTAGCGGGGTCTACGAGCAGTACTTC. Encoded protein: CASTPPSGVYEQYF.